This TCR beta chain was captured in a study of cytomegalovirus exposure and HLA in healthy donors. Profiled with immunoSEQ multiplex PCR; TCRdb holds only in-frame clones, not every one. The table records 150,000 to 200,000 clones, roughly nine tenths of them present only once. General study findings and limits: Altogether, some 170 TCR beta chains were recorded as cytomegalovirus-associated. It was reported that the classifier diagnosed cytomegalovirus status with high specificity and sensitivity in both the original and validation cohorts.

The CDR3 sequence is 15 residues long. Trimming removed 4 bases from V and 0 bases from J, with 10 bases in between. Germline lookup yields CDR1 MNHNS and CDR2 SASEGT. As concerns this clone: As yet, its antigen is unknown.

This TCR came from a young woman in good health and CMV-seropositive. The rearrangement joins TRBV6-1 to TRBJ2-4; perhaps TRBD1 as D (5 bases). Source material: PBMCs. CDR3 DNA sequence: TGTGCCAGCAGTGGGGGCAGCGCAGCCAAAAACATTCAGTACTTC. Translation gives CASSGGSAAKNIQYF.